What follows describes a single TCR beta chain. This sample was taken from a study of blood T cell repertoires in COVID-19. Study-level information: Acute-phase and convalescent COVID-19 samples originated in the United States, Italy and Spain.

TCRdb's copy holds only in-frame clones and misses some; the assay was immunoSEQ multiplex PCR. The sample records hundreds of thousands of clones, about 90% being singletons. With 4 bases removed from V and 4 bases from J, the gap between germline ends came to 14 bases. This CDR3 spans 15 amino acids. Germline V gives CDR1 SGHAT, CDR2 FQDESV (reference sequence). The sequenced sample consisted of peripheral blood. The chain carries TRBV11-1 and TRBJ2-1; maybe TRBD2 (6 bases). This TCR was sampled from a woman aged 40-49 years who had recovered from COVID-19. The CDR3 here is CASSYRRGLYNEQFF. The CDR3, as DNA: TGTGCCAGCAGCTACCGGCGGGGACTTTACAATGAGCAGTTCTTC.